This TCR beta chain came from a study of CD8+ T cells in alopecia areata. Extracted from the samples, RNA was reverse transcribed into cDNA to serve as the sequencing template. Measured with immunoSEQ multiplex PCR; TCRdb has only the in-frame clones, and not every one. The table has fewer than 350,000 clones, over 45% seen once. CDR3 size: 16 residues. CDR1 and CDR2 (germline): GTSNPN, SVGIG (reference sequence). Deletions cut 2 bases from V and 2 bases from J, with 19 bases between. Treatment given: oral pan-JAK inhibitor, 5-10 mg twice daily. This sequence originates from a human donor with alopecia areata. Sequencing used CD4+ T cells sorted from blood, obtained at week 24, from a patient treated with tofacitinib. The chain uses TRBV30 and TRBJ2-7; D might be TRBD2 (5 bases). CDR3 loop: CAWSRVGLLAAYEQYF. Written as DNA, the CDR3 is TGTGCCTGGAGTAGGGTAGGACTCCTGGCAGCCTACGAGCAGTACTTC.